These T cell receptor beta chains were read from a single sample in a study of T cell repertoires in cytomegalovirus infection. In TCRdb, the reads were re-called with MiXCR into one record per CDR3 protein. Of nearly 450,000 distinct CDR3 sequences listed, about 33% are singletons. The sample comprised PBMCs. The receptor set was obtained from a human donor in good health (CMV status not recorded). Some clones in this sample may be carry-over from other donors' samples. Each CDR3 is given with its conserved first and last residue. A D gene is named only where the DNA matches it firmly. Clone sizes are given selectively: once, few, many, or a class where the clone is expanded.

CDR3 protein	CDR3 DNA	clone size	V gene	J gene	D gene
CASSPRQGVDTQYF	TGTGCCAGCAGCCCGCGACAGGGGGTGGATACGCAGTATTTT	many	TRBV7-6	TRBJ2-3	TRBD1
CATSSGPTTRTGELFF	TGTGCCACCAGTTCGGGCCCCACGACTAGGACCGGGGAGCTGTTTTTT	.	TRBV24-1	TRBJ2-2	.
CASSRGTQYF	TGTGCCAGCAGTCGTGGGACCCAGTACTTC	many	TRBV7-2	TRBJ2-5	.
CASSLERRGPYEQYF	TGTGCCAGCAGCTTAGAGCGCAGGGGGCCCTACGAGCAGTACTTC	many	TRBV11-2	TRBJ2-7	TRBD1
CASSFSGFFYEQYF	TGTGCCAGCAGTTTCTCGGGGTTCTTCTACGAGCAGTACTTC	many	TRBV12-3/TRBV12-4	TRBJ2-7	.
CSASRLAGRYNEQFF	TGCAGTGCTTCGCGGCTAGCGGGCAGATACAATGAGCAGTTCTTC	.	TRBV20-1	TRBJ2-1	TRBD2
CASSIQGVGTEAFF	TGTGCCAGTAGTATACAGGGGGTTGGCACTGAAGCTTTCTTT	.	TRBV19	TRBJ1-1	TRBD1
CASDNRRPEAFF	TGTGCCAGTGACAATCGAAGGCCTGAAGCTTTCTTT	few	TRBV19	TRBJ1-1	.
CASSHRAGPLSWANVLTF	TGTGCCAGCAGTCACAGGGCAGGCCCCCTCTCTTGGGCCAACGTCCTGACTTTC	.	TRBV28	TRBJ2-6	.
CASSFLQGLNTEAFF	TGTGCCAGCAGCTTTCTTCAGGGGCTGAACACTGAAGCTTTCTTT	.	TRBV7-6	TRBJ1-1	.
CASSYVGAGEQYF	TGTGCCAGTAGTTACGTGGGAGCGGGGGAGCAGTACTTC	.	TRBV19	TRBJ2-7	TRBD2
CASSARLLGTEAFF	TGTGCCAGCAGCGCCCGGCTGTTGGGCACTGAAGCTTTCTTT	.	TRBV12-3/TRBV12-4	TRBJ1-1	.
CASSEGGSDSYEQYF	TGTGCCAGCAGTGAAGGCGGGTCCGACTCCTACGAGCAGTACTTC	few	TRBV2	TRBJ2-7	.
CASSGRQGPKNIQYF	TGTGCCAGCAGTGGTCGACAGGGCCCCAAAAACATTCAGTACTTC	.	TRBV6-1	TRBJ2-4	TRBD1